This T cell receptor (beta chain) was identified in a study of CD8 T cells in Susac syndrome. It was with random hexamers that about 0.45 to 1 ug RNA was reverse transcribed. Multiplex immunoSEQ PCR targeted 54 Vbeta and 13 Jbeta TCR beta segments. TCRdb used MiXCR to reprocess the immunoSEQ multiplex PCR reads, holding one entry per CDR3 protein. Of roughly 120,000 distinct CDR3 sequences in the sample, 85% to 95% were seen once. The germline V and J ends were trimmed by 5 bases and 7 bases, with 27 bases remaining between them. CDR3 length: 18 amino acids. TCR beta sequences were obtained from blood CD8+ and CD4+ T cells. The study used treatment-naive patients who had stable or active relapsing-remitting disease as multiple sclerosis controls. TEMRA cells underwent FACS enrichment and CD8+ and CD4+ T cells underwent negative isolation.

The chain has TRBV12-3 or TRBV12-4 and TRBJ1-5; the D is unclear. The sample taken for sequencing was CD4+ T cells from PBMCs. The TCR was taken from a human donor with multiple sclerosis. CDR3 bases: TGTGCCAGCAGTACCTCCCGAGGAGGGATAGGGCCGGGGCAGCCCCAGCATTTT. Protein product: CASSTSRGGIGPGQPQHF.